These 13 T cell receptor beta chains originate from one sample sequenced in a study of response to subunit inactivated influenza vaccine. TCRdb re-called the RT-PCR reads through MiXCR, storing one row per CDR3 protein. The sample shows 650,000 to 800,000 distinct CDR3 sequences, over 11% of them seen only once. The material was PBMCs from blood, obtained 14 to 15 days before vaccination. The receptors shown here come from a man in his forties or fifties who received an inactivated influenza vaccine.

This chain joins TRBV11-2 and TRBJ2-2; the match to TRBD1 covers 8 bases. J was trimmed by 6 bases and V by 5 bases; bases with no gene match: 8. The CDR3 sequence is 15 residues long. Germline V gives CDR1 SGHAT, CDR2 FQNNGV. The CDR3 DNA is TGTGCCAGCAGCCTTAGTCGGACAGGGTCCGGGGAGCTGTTTTTT. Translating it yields CASSLSRTGSGELFF.

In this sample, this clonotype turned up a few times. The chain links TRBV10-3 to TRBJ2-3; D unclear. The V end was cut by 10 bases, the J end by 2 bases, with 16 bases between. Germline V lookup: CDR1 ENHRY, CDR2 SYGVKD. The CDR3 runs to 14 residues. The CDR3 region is CATLDLAYTDTQYF. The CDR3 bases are TGTGCCACGCTGGACCTGGCCTACACAGATACGCAGTATTTT.

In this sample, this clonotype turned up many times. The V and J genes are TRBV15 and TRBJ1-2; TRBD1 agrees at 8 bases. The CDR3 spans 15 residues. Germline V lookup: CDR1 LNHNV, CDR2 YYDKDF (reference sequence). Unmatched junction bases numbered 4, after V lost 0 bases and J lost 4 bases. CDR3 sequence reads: CATSREDREGYGYTF. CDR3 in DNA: TGTGCCACCAGCAGAGAGGACAGGGAGGGCTATGGCTACACCTTC.

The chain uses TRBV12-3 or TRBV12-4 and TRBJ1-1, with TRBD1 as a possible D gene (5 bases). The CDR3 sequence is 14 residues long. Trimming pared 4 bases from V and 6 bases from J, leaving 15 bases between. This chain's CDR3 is CASSSTAQRAEAFF. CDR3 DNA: TGTGCCAGCAGTTCGACAGCTCAAAGGGCTGAAGCTTTCTTT.

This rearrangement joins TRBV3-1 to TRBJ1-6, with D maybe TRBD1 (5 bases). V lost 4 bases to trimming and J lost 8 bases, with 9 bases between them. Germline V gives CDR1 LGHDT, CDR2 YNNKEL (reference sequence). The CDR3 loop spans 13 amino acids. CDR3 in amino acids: CASSPGTYSPLHF. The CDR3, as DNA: TGTGCCAGCAGCCCTGGGACCTATTCACCCCTCCACTTT.

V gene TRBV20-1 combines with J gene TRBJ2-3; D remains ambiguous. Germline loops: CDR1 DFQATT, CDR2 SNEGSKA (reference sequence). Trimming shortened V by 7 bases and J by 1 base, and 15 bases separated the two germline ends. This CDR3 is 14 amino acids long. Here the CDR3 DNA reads TGCAGTGTCCATAAGTCGTATGGCACAGATACGCAGTATTTT. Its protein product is CSVHKSYGTDTQYF.

The CDR3 sequence: CASSRRGYTF. The DNA for the CDR3 is TGCGCCAGCAGTAGACGTGGCTACACCTTC. The gene calls are TRBV5-1 and TRBJ1-2; D call uncertain. The germline V gene encodes CDR1 SGHRS and CDR2 YFSETQ. The V gene lost 5 bases and the J gene lost 7 bases, with 6 bases spanning the gap. There are 10 residues in the CDR3.

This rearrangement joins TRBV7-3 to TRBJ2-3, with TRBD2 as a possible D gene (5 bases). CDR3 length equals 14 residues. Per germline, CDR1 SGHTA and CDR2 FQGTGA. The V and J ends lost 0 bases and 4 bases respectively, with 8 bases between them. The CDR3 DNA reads TGTGCCAGCAGCTTAACGGGAGACGCAGATACGCAGTATTTT. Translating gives CASSLTGDADTQYF.

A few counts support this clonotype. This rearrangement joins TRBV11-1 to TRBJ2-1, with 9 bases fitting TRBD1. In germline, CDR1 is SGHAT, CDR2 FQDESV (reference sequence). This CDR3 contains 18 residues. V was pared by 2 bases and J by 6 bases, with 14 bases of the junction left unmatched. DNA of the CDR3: TGTGCCAGCAGCTTAAGGCTTGGGGACAGGGTCCGAGGCAATGAGCAGTTCTTC. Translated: CASSLRLGDRVRGNEQFF.

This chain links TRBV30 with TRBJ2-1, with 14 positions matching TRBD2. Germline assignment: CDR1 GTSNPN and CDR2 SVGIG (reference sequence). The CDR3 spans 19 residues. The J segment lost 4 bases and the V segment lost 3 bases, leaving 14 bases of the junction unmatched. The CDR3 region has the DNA TGTGCCTGGAGGGCAGACGGGACTAGCGGGGGATTTAAGTACAATGAGCAGTTCTTC. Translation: CAWRADGTSGGFKYNEQFF.

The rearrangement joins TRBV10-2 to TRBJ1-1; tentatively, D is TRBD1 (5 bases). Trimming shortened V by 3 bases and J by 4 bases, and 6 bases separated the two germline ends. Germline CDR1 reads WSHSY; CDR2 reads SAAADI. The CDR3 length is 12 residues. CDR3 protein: CASSDQGTEAFF. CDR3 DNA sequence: TGCGCCAGCAGTGACCAGGGCACTGAAGCTTTCTTT.

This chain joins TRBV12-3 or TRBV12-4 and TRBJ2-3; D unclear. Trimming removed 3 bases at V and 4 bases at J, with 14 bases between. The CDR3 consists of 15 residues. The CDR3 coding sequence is TGTGCCAGCAGTTTTAAGTCCGGGTGGGCAGATACGCAGTATTTT. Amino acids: CASSFKSGWADTQYF.

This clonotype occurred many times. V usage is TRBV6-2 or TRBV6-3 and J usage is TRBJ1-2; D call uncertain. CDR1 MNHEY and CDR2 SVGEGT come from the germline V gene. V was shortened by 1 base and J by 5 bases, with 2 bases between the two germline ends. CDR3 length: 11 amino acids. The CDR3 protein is CASSYLYGYTF. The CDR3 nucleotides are TGTGCCAGCAGTTACTTATATGGCTACACCTTC.